Listed here are 5 T cell receptor beta chains from one sample, sequenced in a study of response to subunit inactivated influenza vaccine. TCRdb independently ran MiXCR on the RT-PCR reads; one entry per CDR3 protein. Among a few hundred thousand distinct CDR3 sequences, approximately 21% were seen once, and the ten largest hold 10%. The input for sequencing was PBMCs from blood, taken 21 months after vaccination. These receptors were collected from a man between 45 and 75 years old who received an inactivated influenza vaccine.

The chain combines TRBV5-6 with TRBJ1-5; D unclear. The CDR3 totals 18 residues. V was pared by 0 bases and J by 4 bases, with 20 bases between. Germline lookup yields CDR1 SGHDT and CDR2 YYEEEE. CDR3 bases: TGTGCCAGCAGCTTGGCCCACGGTGACGAAGACGGAAATCAGCCCCAGCATTTT. Translated, it gives CASSLAHGDEDGNQPQHF.

The chain carries TRBV19 and TRBJ2-2; the match to TRBD2 covers 8 bases. With 8 bases clipped from V and 3 bases from J, the junction kept 2 bases outside the gene matches. The germline V gene has CDR1 LNHDA and CDR2 SQIVND (reference sequence). CDR3 size: 13 residues. Here the CDR3 DNA reads TGTGCCAGTCAGCGGGAGTACACCGGGGAGCTGTTTTTT. Translation: CASQREYTGELFF.

The rearrangement joins TRBV4-1 to TRBJ2-2; no reliable D call. Germline V gene data show CDR1 as MGHRA and CDR2 as YSYEKL. CDR3 length equals 15 residues. V was shortened by 4 bases and J by 1 base, with 10 bases between the two germline ends. The CDR3 coding sequence is TGCGCCAGCAGCCCCCTTAGCAAGAACACCGGGGAGCTGTTTTTT. Translating it yields CASSPLSKNTGELFF.

The chain uses TRBV20-1 and TRBJ1-5; 9 nucleotides align to TRBD1. CDR1 and CDR2 (germline): DFQATT, SNEGSKA (reference sequence). The CDR3 is 17 amino acids. Losses at the gene ends were 0 bases for V and 1 base for J; bases not matched to a gene: 7. The CDR3 DNA is TGCAGTGCTAGAGATCAACAGGGGGCCAAGAGCAATCAGCCCCAGCATTTT. Residues: CSARDQQGAKSNQPQHF.

This clonotype showed up just a few times. The rearrangement links TRBV24-1 to TRBJ1-1; TRBD1 is a possible D gene (6 bases). The CDR3 covers 15 residues. CDR1 KGHDR and CDR2 SFDVKD come from the germline V gene. V gave up 7 bases and J gave up 4 bases, with 18 bases separating them. The CDR3 is CATRGGGHRSTEAFF. DNA of the CDR3: TGTGCCACCAGGGGCGGGGGACACCGGAGCACTGAAGCTTTCTTT.